These T cell receptor beta chains were read from a single sample in a study of vaccination effects on CD4 cells after COVID-19. Libraries were prepared by immunoSEQ multiplex PCR; TCRdb keeps only in-frame clonotypes and omits some of them. The sample includes about 24,000 clones, roughly three quarters of them seen just once. These receptors are not linked to any known antigen. This specimen was CD4+ T cells from PBMCs cultured with SARS-CoV-2 spike peptides, taken before COVID-19 vaccination. Source of these receptors: a human donor who had a prior SARS-CoV-2 infection. The CDR3 runs from the conserved cysteine through the conserved F or W. A D gene is named only where the DNA matches it firmly.

V	D	J	CDR3
TRBV5-1	.	TRBJ2-5	CASTDNQETQYF
TRBV6-5	.	TRBJ2-2	CASSRDLGPGELFF
TRBV5-4	.	TRBJ1-3	CASSFSGGHAGNTIYF
TRBV7-7	.	TRBJ1-1	CASSSQVNTEAFF
TRBV19	.	TRBJ2-1	CASSWISSNEQFF
TRBV19	TRBD1	TRBJ1-1	CASNRDRGKEAFF
TRBV7-8	.	TRBJ2-3	CASSFRGLASSTDTQYF
TRBV2	.	TRBJ2-6	CASSVVRSGANVLTF
TRBV28	.	TRBJ2-1	CASSSGAYNEQFF
TRBV10-3	TRBD1	TRBJ1-2	CAISENRQGDRGYTF
TRBV6-2/TRBV6-3	TRBD2	TRBJ2-7	CASSYQLAGGPGEQYF
TRBV6-5	TRBD1	TRBJ1-2	CASSRGQGDYGYTF
TRBV10-3	.	TRBJ2-1	CAIRPDGSSYNEQFF
TRBV6-5	.	TRBJ1-6	CASRGLQNSPLHF